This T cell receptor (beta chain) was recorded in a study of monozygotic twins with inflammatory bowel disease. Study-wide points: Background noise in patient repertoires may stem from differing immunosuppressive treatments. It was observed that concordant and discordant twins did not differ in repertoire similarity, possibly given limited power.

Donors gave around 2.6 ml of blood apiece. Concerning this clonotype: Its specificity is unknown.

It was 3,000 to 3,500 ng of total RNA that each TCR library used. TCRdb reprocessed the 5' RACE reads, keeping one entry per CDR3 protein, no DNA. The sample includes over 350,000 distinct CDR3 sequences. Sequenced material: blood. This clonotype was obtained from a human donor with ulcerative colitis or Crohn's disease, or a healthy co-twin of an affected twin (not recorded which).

CDR3 loop: CASSAGTAGSYEQYF. The chain joins TRBV9 to TRBJ2-7; no DNA is available, so the TRBD2 call from TCRdb remains unchecked. Germline V CDR1 and CDR2: SGDLS, YYNGEE. The CDR3 is 15 residues long.